Described below is a single TCR beta chain sequence and its context. The sample comes from a study of blood T cell repertoires in COVID-19. Across the whole study: Some COVID-19 samples were acute and others convalescent; all came from the United States, Italy and Spain.

For recovered donors of Cohort 3, there were two negative PCRs, clearance, or symptom resolution. Profiled with immunoSEQ multiplex PCR; TCRdb holds only in-frame clones, not every one. This sample has roughly 400,000 clones, with around 90% found just once. The CDR3 sequence is 17 residues long. V gave up 0 bases and J gave up 6 bases, with 15 bases separating them. Germline V gene sequence: CDR1 LGHDT, CDR2 YNNKEL (reference sequence). V usage is TRBV3-1 (or the pseudogene TRBV3-2) and J usage is TRBJ1-6; possibly TRBD1 for D (5 bases). This sequence was found in a man between 18 and 35 years old who had recovered from COVID-19. Sequencing was done on a sample of PBMCs or T cells enriched from blood (not recorded which). CDR3 loop: CASSQDRGRGINSPLHF. The CDR3 DNA reads as TGTGCCAGCAGCCAAGATAGGGGTCGTGGGATTAATTCACCCCTCCACTTT.